These 21 T cell receptor beta chains originate from one sample sequenced in a study of blood T cells in healthy people across ages. PCR was performed a second time for about 6 to 12 cycles using a sample-barcoded 5' primer and a J-beta primer mix. MiXCR, run by TCRdb on the 5' RACE reads, gives a single entry per CDR3 protein. The sample includes around 1.1 million distinct CDR3 sequences, 35% to 40% of them seen just once. The sequenced material came from blood. The source is a man younger than 30 in good health.

The gene calls are TRBV7-2 and TRBJ2-2; D gene ambiguous. Germline V gene data show CDR1 as SGHTA and CDR2 as FQGNSA. Trimming removed 2 bases at V and 2 bases at J, with 9 bases between. This CDR3 region has 15 residues. The CDR3 protein is CASSLNHLNTGELFF. The DNA for the CDR3 is TGTGCCAGCAGCTTAAACCACTTAAACACCGGGGAGCTGTTTTTT.

This chain links TRBV24-1 with TRBJ2-7, with 9 bases lining up with TRBD1. Germline CDR1 and CDR2: KGHDR and SFDVKD. J was trimmed by 7 bases and V by 3 bases; bases with no gene match: 15. The CDR3 runs to 17 residues. CDR3 DNA sequence: TGTGCCACCAGTGATCCCCAAACAGGGGGCTTCTACAATGAGCAGTACTTC. Translating it yields CATSDPQTGGFYNEQYF.

This rearrangement joins TRBV19 to TRBJ1-4; D unclear. The CDR3 has 14 residues. The germline CDR1 and CDR2 sequences are LNHDA and SQIVND (reference sequence). Between the trimmed V and J ends, which lost 6 bases and 6 bases, there was a span of 14 bases. CDR3 protein: CASSQQAWDEKLFF. The CDR3 DNA follows: TGTGCCAGTAGCCAGCAGGCCTGGGATGAAAAACTGTTTTTT.

This clonotype was seen a few times. This CDR3 reads CASSLMGQGAEAFF. As DNA, the CDR3 is TGCGCCAGCAGCTTGATGGGACAGGGGGCGGAGGCTTTCTTT. J is TRBJ1-1 and V is TRBV5-1; 12 nucleotides match TRBD1. The CDR3 is 14 amino acids. CDR1 and CDR2 (germline): SGHRS, YFSETQ. Losses at the gene ends were 1 base for V and 11 bases for J; bases not matched to a gene: 6.

The genes are TRBV7-9 and TRBJ2-1; D is uncertain. The V and J ends lost 1 base and 2 bases respectively, with 15 bases between them. CDR3 length: 17 residues. Germline loops: CDR1 SEHNR, CDR2 FQNEAQ (reference sequence). In DNA, the CDR3 is TGTGCCAGCAGCTTAGAGGCTGTAGGTGGGGCCTACAATGAGCAGTTCTTC. Translated: CASSLEAVGGAYNEQFF.

J is TRBJ1-5 and V is TRBV12-3 or TRBV12-4; TRBD1 aligns across 8 bases. The CDR3 consists of 15 residues. The ends lost 5 bases at V and 6 bases at J; junction bases unmatched: 9. The CDR3 is CASSLWTGFRQPQHF. Written as DNA, the CDR3 is TGTGCCAGCAGTCTATGGACAGGGTTCCGTCAGCCCCAGCATTTT.

In this sample, this clonotype turned up a few times. The chain employs TRBV24-1 and TRBJ2-3, with a tentative D call TRBD2 (5 bases). Trimming pared 3 bases from V and 6 bases from J, leaving 15 bases between. Germline V gene sequence: CDR1 KGHDR, CDR2 SFDVKD. This CDR3 region has 15 residues. Here the CDR3 DNA reads TGTGCCACCAGTGATGTTGGAGGCTCGTTGGATACGCAGTATTTT. Protein: CATSDVGGSLDTQYF.

This clonotype was observed at least ten times. The V and J genes are TRBV20-1 and TRBJ1-2, with a possible D match to TRBD1 (6 bases). CDR1 is DFQATT and CDR2 is SNEGSKA in the germline V gene (reference sequence). This CDR3 spans 14 amino acids. Trimming cost V 4 bases and J 7 bases, with 19 bases left between them. CDR3 sequence: CSANSAGVLGGYTF. In nucleotides, the CDR3 is TGCAGTGCTAACAGCGCAGGGGTCTTAGGTGGCTACACCTTC.

The chain carries TRBV6-8 and TRBJ2-2; 7 positions agree with TRBD1. With 6 bases clipped from V and 2 bases from J, the junction kept 15 bases outside the gene matches. Germline values: CDR1 MNHGY, CDR2 SAAAGT. The CDR3 is 18 amino acids. The CDR3 nucleotides are TGTGCCAGCAGGATACCGGGACAGCTACTATTCAACACCGGGGAGCTGTTTTTT. The encoded protein is CASRIPGQLLFNTGELFF.

The V and J genes are TRBV20-1 and TRBJ1-1; tentative D call: TRBD1 (6 bases). CDR3 length equals 14 residues. V gave up 5 bases and J gave up 1 base, with 14 bases separating them. Per the germline V gene, CDR1 is DFQATT and CDR2 is SNEGSKA (reference sequence). CDR3 coding DNA: TGCAGTGCTGTACAGGGAGGACCGAACACTGAAGCTTTCTTT. It translates to CSAVQGGPNTEAFF.

This clonotype appeared once. The chain uses TRBV27 and TRBJ1-1; 8 bases agree with TRBD1. This CDR3 spans 14 amino acids. Germline assignment: CDR1 MNHEY and CDR2 SMNVEV (reference sequence). Germline trimming cut 6 bases from V and 1 base from J; bases unmatched to any gene: 4. The CDR3 loop is CASRTGATNTEAFF. The CDR3 coding sequence is TGTGCCAGCAGGACAGGGGCGACGAACACTGAAGCTTTCTTT.

The chain uses TRBV7-2 and TRBJ1-1; D might be TRBD1 (6 bases). This CDR3 contains 14 residues. V lost 1 base, J lost 11 bases, and 17 bases lay in between. Germline V gene sequence: CDR1 SGHTA, CDR2 FQGNSA. The CDR3 DNA reads TGTGCCAGCAGCTTAGATTGGGGGCCCCGGGAGGCTTTCTTT. Its protein product is CASSLDWGPREAFF.

The chain is built from TRBV7-9 and TRBJ2-3; no reliable D call. Germline-derived CDR1 and CDR2 are SEHNR and FQNEAQ (reference sequence). The CDR3 totals 13 residues. The V gene lost 3 bases and the J gene lost 2 bases, with 6 bases spanning the gap. The CDR3 bases are TGTGCCAGCAGCTTCGACAACACAGATACGCAGTATTTT. Its protein is CASSFDNTDTQYF.

This clonotype appeared a single time. The chain uses TRBV5-1 and TRBJ2-1; 10 bases are shared with TRBD2. Trimming took 4 bases from V and 5 from J; bases not matched to a gene: 6. This CDR3 comprises 15 residues. Germline V gene lookup returns CDR1 SGHRS and CDR2 YFSETQ. CDR3 DNA sequence: TGCGCCAGCAGCAAAGGACTAGCGGCAAACAATGAGCAGTTCTTC. Protein: CASSKGLAANNEQFF. Using reference TRBV5-1 and TRBJ2-1 for the parts outside the CDR3, the full variable domain is KAGVTQTPRYLIKTRGQQVTLSCSPISGHRSVSWYQQTPGQGLQFLFEYFSETQRNKGNFPGRFSGRQFSNSRSEMNVSTLELGDSALYLCASSKGLAANNEQFFGPGTRLTVL.

This clonotype was seen a few times. This chain links TRBV7-2 with TRBJ1-1; possible D gene TRBD1, 5 bases. The V gene lost 7 bases and the J gene lost 5 bases, with 11 bases spanning the gap. The CDR3 length is 12 residues. Per germline, CDR1 SGHTA and CDR2 FQGNSA. The CDR3 DNA sequence: TGTGCCAGCAAGCCCGAGGGGACTGAAGCTTTCTTT. Encoded protein: CASKPEGTEAFF.

This clonotype has ten or more counts. The CDR3 loop reads CASSEGGPGDTQYF. DNA for the CDR3: TGTGCCAGCAGTGAAGGGGGTCCGGGAGATACGCAGTATTTT. The chain couples TRBV6-1 to TRBJ2-3, with D uncertain. CDR3 length equals 14 residues. V was shortened by 1 base and J by 5 bases, with 10 bases between the two germline ends. Germline lookup yields CDR1 MNHNS and CDR2 SASEGT.

The J gene is TRBJ2-3, the V gene TRBV4-3; 8 bases map to TRBD2. V was pared by 2 bases and J by 7 bases, with 5 bases of the junction left unmatched. Germline lookup yields CDR1 LGHNA and CDR2 YSLEER. This CDR3 is 14 amino acids long. The CDR3 nucleotides read TGCGCCAGCAGCCAAACGCCTAGCGGGTATACGCAGTATTTT. Its protein is CASSQTPSGYTQYF.

This sequence joins TRBV6-2 or TRBV6-3 and TRBJ1-1; D not resolved. The CDR3 totals 15 residues. CDR1 and CDR2 from the germline V gene are MNHEY and SVGEGT. V lost 6 bases, J lost 0 bases, and 14 bases lay in between. The CDR3 is CASRKTGLLNTEAFF. The CDR3, as DNA: TGTGCCAGCAGGAAAACGGGTCTATTGAACACTGAAGCTTTCTTT.

The chain is built from TRBV12-3 or TRBV12-4 and TRBJ2-3, with D hard to call. This CDR3 is built from 12 residues. Trimming removed 7 bases from V and 0 bases from J, with 5 bases in between. CDR3 amino acids: CASKFSTDTQYF. In DNA form, the CDR3 reads TGTGCCAGCAAGTTCAGCACAGATACGCAGTATTTT.

This clonotype was observed a handful of times. The rearrangement joins TRBV9 to TRBJ2-3; tentatively, D is TRBD1 or TRBD2 (5 bases each). The CDR3 consists of 16 residues. Germline lookup yields CDR1 SGDLS and CDR2 YYNGEE. The V end was cut by 0 bases, the J end by 4 bases, with 15 bases between. CDR3 amino acids: CASSVGLDLGADTQYF. The CDR3 bases are TGTGCCAGCAGCGTAGGGTTAGACCTGGGGGCAGATACGCAGTATTTT.

V usage is TRBV6-5 and J usage is TRBJ1-1; 9 bases line up with TRBD1. The CDR3 has 14 residues. The germline V gene has CDR1 MNHEY and CDR2 SVGAGI. V lost 7 bases and J lost 5; bases outside the gene matches: 8. In DNA form, the CDR3 reads TGTGCCAGCATCAACAGGGGGCTGGGGACTGAAGCTTTCTTT. It translates to CASINRGLGTEAFF.